This TCR beta chain was documented in a study of T cell repertoires in ileal Crohn's disease. As for the study in general: Every patient was operated on for stricturing (about 60%) or penetrating (approximately 39%) complications.

CDR3 length: 14 amino acids. J was trimmed by 5 bases and V by 4 bases; bases with no gene match: 6. From germline, CDR1 is SGHRS and CDR2 YFSETQ. This table comes from immunoSEQ multiplex PCR, and its TCRdb copy is limited to in-frame clones, with some not included. The sample consists of roughly 10,000 clones, more than 75% of them appearing once. The time point was: inflamed ileum from the surgical specimen. Sample: ileal tissue. The sequence was obtained from an adult with Crohn's disease. V usage is TRBV5-1 and J usage is TRBJ2-7; 10 bases are a match to TRBD1. The chain's CDR3 is CASSRQGALDEQYF. CDR3 DNA sequence: TGCGCCAGCAGCAGACAGGGGGCGCTGGACGAGCAGTACTTC.